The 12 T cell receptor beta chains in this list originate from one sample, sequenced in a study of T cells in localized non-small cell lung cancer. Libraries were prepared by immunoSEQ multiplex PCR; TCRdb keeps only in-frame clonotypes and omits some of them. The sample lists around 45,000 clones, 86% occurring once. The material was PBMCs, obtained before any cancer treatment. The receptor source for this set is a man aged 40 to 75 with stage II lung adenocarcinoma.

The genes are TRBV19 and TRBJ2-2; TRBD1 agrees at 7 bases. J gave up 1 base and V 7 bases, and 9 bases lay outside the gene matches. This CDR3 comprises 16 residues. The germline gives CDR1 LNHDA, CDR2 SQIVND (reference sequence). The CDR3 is CASIRGGAENTGELFF. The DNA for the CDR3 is TGTGCCAGTATTAGAGGGGGCGCCGAGAACACCGGGGAGCTGTTTTTT.

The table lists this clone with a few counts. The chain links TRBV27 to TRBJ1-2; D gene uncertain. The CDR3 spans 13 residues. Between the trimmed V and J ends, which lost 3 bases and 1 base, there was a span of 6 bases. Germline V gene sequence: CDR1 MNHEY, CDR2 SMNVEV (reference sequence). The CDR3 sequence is CASSFGVNYGYTF. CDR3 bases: TGTGCCAGCAGTTTCGGAGTTAACTATGGCTACACCTTC.

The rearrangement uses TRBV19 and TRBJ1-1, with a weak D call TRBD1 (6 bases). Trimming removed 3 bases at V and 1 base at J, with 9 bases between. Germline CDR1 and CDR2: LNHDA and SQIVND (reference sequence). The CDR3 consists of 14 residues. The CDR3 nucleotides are TGTGCCAGTAGTATCGGGGGACAGAACACTGAAGCTTTCTTT. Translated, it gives CASSIGGQNTEAFF.

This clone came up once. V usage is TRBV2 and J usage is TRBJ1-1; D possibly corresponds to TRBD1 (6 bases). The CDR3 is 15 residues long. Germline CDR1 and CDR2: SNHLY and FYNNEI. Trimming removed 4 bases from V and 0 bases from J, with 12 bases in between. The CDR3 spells CASSADSPLNTEAFF. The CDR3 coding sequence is TGTGCCAGCAGTGCGGACAGCCCTTTGAACACTGAAGCTTTCTTT. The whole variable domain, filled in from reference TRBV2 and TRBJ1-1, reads EPEVTQTPSHQVTQMGQEVILRCVPISNHLYFYWYRQILGQKVEFLVSFYNNEISEKSEIFDDQFSVERPDGSNFTLKIRSTKLEDSAMYFCASSADSPLNTEAFFGQGTRLTVV.

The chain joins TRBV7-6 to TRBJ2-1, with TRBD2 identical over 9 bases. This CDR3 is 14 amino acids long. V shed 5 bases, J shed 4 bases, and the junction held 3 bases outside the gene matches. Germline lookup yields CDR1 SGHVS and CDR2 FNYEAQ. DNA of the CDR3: TGTGCCAGCAGCCGACTAGCGGCATACAATGAGCAGTTCTTC. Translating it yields CASSRLAAYNEQFF.

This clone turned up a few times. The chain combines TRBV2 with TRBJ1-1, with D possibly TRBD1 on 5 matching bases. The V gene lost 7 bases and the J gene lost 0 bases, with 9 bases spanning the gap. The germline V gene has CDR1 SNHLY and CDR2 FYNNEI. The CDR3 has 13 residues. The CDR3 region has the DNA TGTGCCAGCATGGAGGACATGAACACTGAAGCTTTCTTT. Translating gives CASMEDMNTEAFF.

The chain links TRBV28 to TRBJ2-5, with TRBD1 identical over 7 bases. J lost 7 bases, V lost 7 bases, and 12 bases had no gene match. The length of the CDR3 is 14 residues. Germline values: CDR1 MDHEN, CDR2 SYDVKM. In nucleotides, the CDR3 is TGTGCCAGCACCTCGGCCAGGGGGTTTCGGACCCAGTACTTC. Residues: CASTSARGFRTQYF.

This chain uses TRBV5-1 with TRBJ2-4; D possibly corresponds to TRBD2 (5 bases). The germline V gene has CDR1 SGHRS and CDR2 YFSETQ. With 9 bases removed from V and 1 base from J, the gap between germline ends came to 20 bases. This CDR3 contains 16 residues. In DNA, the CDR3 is TGCGCCACCTTCCCGGGGAAACCCACTGCCAAAAACATTCAGTACTTC. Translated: CATFPGKPTAKNIQYF.

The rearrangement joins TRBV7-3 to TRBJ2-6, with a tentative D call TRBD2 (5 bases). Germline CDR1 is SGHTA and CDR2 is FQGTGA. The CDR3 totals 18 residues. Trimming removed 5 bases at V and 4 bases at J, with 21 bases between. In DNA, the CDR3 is TGTGCCAGCAGCCACAACCCCCGGGGTTCTTCCGGGGCCAACGTCCTGACTTTC. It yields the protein CASSHNPRGSSGANVLTF.

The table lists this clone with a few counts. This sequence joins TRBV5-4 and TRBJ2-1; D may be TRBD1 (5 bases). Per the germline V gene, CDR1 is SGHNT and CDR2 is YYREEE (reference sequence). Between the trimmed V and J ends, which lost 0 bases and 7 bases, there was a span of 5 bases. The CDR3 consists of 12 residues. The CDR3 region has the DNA TGTGCCAGCAGCTTGGCAGGGAATGAGCAGTTCTTC. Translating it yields CASSLAGNEQFF.

DNA for the CDR3: TGTGCCAGCAGCCCCGGGGACATTCAGTACTTC. The encoded protein is CASSPGDIQYF. The chain uses TRBV11-2 and TRBJ2-4; possible D gene TRBD2, 5 bases. CDR1 and CDR2 from the germline V gene are SGHAT and FQNNGV. Trimming pared 5 bases from V and 8 bases from J, leaving 7 bases between. The CDR3 loop spans 11 amino acids.

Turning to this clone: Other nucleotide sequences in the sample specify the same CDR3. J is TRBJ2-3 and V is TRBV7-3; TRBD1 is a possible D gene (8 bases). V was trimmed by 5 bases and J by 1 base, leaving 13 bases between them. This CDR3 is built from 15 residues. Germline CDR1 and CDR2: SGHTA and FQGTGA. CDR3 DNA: TGTGCCAGCAGCCTTACAGGGGGGGGCACAGATACGCAGTATTTT. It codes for CASSLTGGGTDTQYF.